These 27 T cell receptor beta chains originate from one sample sequenced in a study of response to subunit inactivated influenza vaccine. TCRdb passed the RT-PCR reads through MiXCR, listing each CDR3 protein once. Of 300,000 to 350,000 distinct CDR3 sequences detected, roughly 22% appear once; the ten largest clones hold about 9.4%. The sequencing used PBMCs from blood, collected less than 22 months after vaccination. The receptor source for this set is a man aged 50-75 years who received an inactivated influenza vaccine.

This clonotype was recorded a few times. This sequence joins TRBV12-3 or TRBV12-4 and TRBJ2-2; 7 bases are shared with TRBD1. The CDR3 extends over 15 amino acids. With V trimmed by 6 bases and J by 4 bases, 8 bases remained unmatched. The CDR3 coding sequence is TGTGCCAGCAGACAACAGGGGTCGAGCACCGGGGAGCTGTTTTTT. Translating it yields CASRQQGSSTGELFF.

The genes are TRBV28 and TRBJ2-7, with D uncertain. V was cut by 8 bases and J by 4 bases, with 12 bases left in between. The germline V gene has CDR1 MDHEN and CDR2 SYDVKM. The CDR3 is made up of 12 amino acids. The CDR3 spells CASLGHGYEQYF. CDR3 sequence (DNA): TGTGCCAGCCTCGGTCATGGTTACGAGCAGTACTTC. Filled out from reference TRBV28 and TRBJ2-7, the complete variable domain reads DVKVTQSSRYLVKRTGEKVFLECVQDMDHENMFWYRQDPGLGLRLIYFSYDVKMKEKGDIPEGYSVSREKKERFSLILESASTNQTSMYLCASLGHGYEQYFGPGTRLTVT.

V and J are TRBV20-1 and TRBJ1-1, with 7 bases aligning to TRBD1. Germline loops: CDR1 DFQATT, CDR2 SNEGSKA (reference sequence). J gave up 4 bases and V 5 bases, and 7 bases lay outside the gene matches. The CDR3 runs 13 residues. This chain's CDR3 is CSAGRQGSTEAFF. The CDR3 DNA is TGCAGTGCTGGGAGACAGGGTAGCACTGAAGCTTTCTTT.

The chain couples TRBV7-8 to TRBJ2-1, with no clear D. Germline V gene data show CDR1 as SGHVS and CDR2 as FQNEAQ. The CDR3 has 12 residues. V was shortened by 5 bases and J by 10 bases, with 12 bases between the two germline ends. The CDR3 is CASSPSFEEQFF. The CDR3 bases are TGTGCCAGCAGCCCGAGTTTTGAAGAGCAGTTCTTC.

This clonotype was recorded a few times. A much larger clone lies a single base off, so this may be a read error. The J gene is TRBJ1-5, the V gene TRBV6-5; 9 nucleotides align to TRBD1. CDR3 length: 14 residues. Germline lookup yields CDR1 MNHEY and CDR2 SVGAGI. The trim removed 4 bases at V and 6 bases at J, leaving 4 bases unmatched. The CDR3 sequence is CASSLTGGGQPQHF. The CDR3 bases are TGTGCCAGCAGTTTAACAGGGGGCGGTCAGCCCCAGCATTTT.

The genes are TRBV12-3 or TRBV12-4 and TRBJ2-3, with 8 bases fitting TRBD1. V trimming: 6 bases; J trimming: 4 bases; junction bases outside the gene matches: 6. The CDR3 extends over 14 amino acids. The chain's CDR3 is CASSPLQGADTQYF. In nucleotides, the CDR3 is TGTGCCAGCAGCCCTCTACAGGGGGCAGATACGCAGTATTTT.

This clonotype turned up a few times. The chain recombines TRBV5-5 with TRBJ1-1, with 7 bases matching TRBD1. The CDR3 runs 16 residues. Trimming removed 5 bases from V and 4 bases from J; junction bases left unmatched: 14. CDR1 is SGHKS, CDR2 YYEKEE, per germline (reference sequence). The CDR3 here is CASRFRQGAGTTEAFF. CDR3 DNA sequence: TGTGCCAGCAGATTCAGACAGGGCGCGGGTACCACTGAAGCTTTCTTT. Combining the CDR3 with reference TRBV5-5 and TRBJ1-1 gives the whole variable domain DAGVTQSPTHLIKTRGQQVTLRCSPISGHKSVSWYQQVLGQGPQFIFQYYEKEERGRGNFPDRFSARQFPNYSSELNVNALLLGDSALYLCASRFRQGAGTTEAFFGQGTRLTVV.

This clonotype was recorded at least ten times. The CDR3 spells CASSSSLAGGTDTQYF. The CDR3, as DNA: TGTGCCAGCAGCTCATCACTAGCGGGGGGGACAGATACGCAGTATTTT. The chain has TRBV7-9 and TRBJ2-3; TRBD2 matches at 13 bases. Unmatched junction bases numbered 4, after V lost 4 bases and J lost 3 bases. Germline CDR1 is SEHNR and CDR2 is FQNEAQ (reference sequence). The CDR3 has 16 residues.

The chain links TRBV24-1 to TRBJ2-5; the match to TRBD2 covers 8 bases. CDR3 size: 15 residues. The V gene end was trimmed by 4 bases and the J gene end by 2 bases; junction bases not matched to a gene: 5. Looked up from germline, CDR1 is KGHDR and CDR2 is SFDVKD. CDR3 in amino acids: CATSDKTSVQETQYF. The CDR3 coding sequence is TGTGCCACCAGTGACAAGACTAGCGTTCAAGAGACCCAGTACTTC.

This rearrangement joins TRBV5-1 to TRBJ1-4; D ambiguous. From germline, CDR1 is SGHRS and CDR2 YFSETQ. The CDR3 is 17 amino acids. Trimming shortened V by 0 bases and J by 0 bases, and 12 bases separated the two germline ends. The CDR3 protein is CASSLVPPSSTNEKLFF. DNA for the CDR3: TGCGCCAGCAGCTTGGTACCACCCAGTTCAACTAATGAAAAACTGTTTTTT.

The chain joins TRBV19 to TRBJ2-1, with D perhaps matching TRBD2 (7 bases). There are 15 residues in the CDR3. CDR1 is LNHDA, CDR2 SQIVND, per germline (reference sequence). The germline V and J ends were trimmed by 3 bases and 6 bases, with 15 bases remaining between them. The CDR3 DNA follows: TGTGCCAGTAGTATTGGGGGGGCAGCGATCAATGAGCAGTTCTTC. Encoded protein: CASSIGGAAINEQFF.

This sequence joins TRBV12-3 or TRBV12-4 and TRBJ2-7; perhaps TRBD1 as D (5 bases). Trimming left V 10 bases short and J 3 bases short, with 13 bases between. The CDR3 is 12 residues long. CDR3 residues: CATANRFYEQYF. The CDR3, as DNA: TGTGCCACGGCGAACAGGTTCTACGAGCAGTACTTC.

The table lists this clonotype with many counts. The chain joins TRBV7-9 to TRBJ1-1; D unclear. Trimming removed 5 bases from V and 5 bases from J, with 9 bases in between. CDR3 length: 12 residues. The germline CDR1 and CDR2 sequences are SEHNR and FQNEAQ (reference sequence). CDR3 DNA sequence: TGTGCCAGCAGCCCCCCCGTTACTGAAGCTTTCTTT. Amino acids: CASSPPVTEAFF.

CDR3: CASSQEWDRVGIAGYTF. The DNA for the CDR3 is TGTGCCAGCAGCCAAGAATGGGACAGGGTTGGGATCGCTGGCTACACCTTC. The J gene is TRBJ1-2, the V gene TRBV3-1, with TRBD1 identical over 9 bases. Per the germline V gene, CDR1 is LGHDT and CDR2 is YNNKEL (reference sequence). Germline trimming cut 0 bases from V and 7 bases from J; bases unmatched to any gene: 12. The CDR3 spans 17 residues.

The chain is built from TRBV29-1 and TRBJ2-3; 9 bases match TRBD2. The CDR3 is made up of 14 amino acids. Trimming took 8 bases from V and 2 from J; bases not matched to a gene: 8. Germline V gene data show CDR1 as SQVTM and CDR2 as ANQGSEA. The CDR3 reads CSTRPGLATDTQYF. Here the CDR3 DNA reads TGCAGCACCCGGCCGGGACTAGCCACAGATACGCAGTATTTT.

The chain employs TRBV5-1 and TRBJ2-1; D uncertain. V lost 2 bases, J lost 8 bases, and 11 bases lay in between. Germline V gene sequence: CDR1 SGHRS, CDR2 YFSETQ. The CDR3 length is 13 residues. CDR3 sequence (DNA): TGCGCCAGCAGCTTCTGGGGTGGGGATGAGCAGTTCTTC. It translates to CASSFWGGDEQFF.

The rearrangement uses TRBV6-6 and TRBJ2-4; 7 nucleotides match TRBD2. The CDR3 sequence is 11 residues long. CDR1 and CDR2 (germline): MNHNY, SVGAGI (reference sequence). V lost 11 bases, J lost 8 bases, and 6 bases stayed unmatched. The CDR3 reads CAGGDSDIQYF. The DNA for the CDR3 is TGTGCCGGGGGGGATTCGGACATTCAGTACTTC.

J is TRBJ1-5 and V is TRBV3-1; unclear D gene. Germline V CDR1 and CDR2: LGHDT, YNNKEL (reference sequence). V gave up 0 bases and J gave up 2 bases, with 11 bases separating them. This CDR3 is 16 amino acids long. The CDR3 is CASSQDLGYGNQPQHF. The CDR3 DNA reads TGTGCCAGCAGCCAAGATCTTGGGTATGGCAATCAGCCCCAGCATTTT.

The chain links TRBV5-4 to TRBJ1-5; TRBD1 might be the D (5 bases). Trimming stripped 0 bases from V and 6 bases from J, with 16 bases between. This CDR3 contains 16 residues. The germline V gene has CDR1 SGHNT and CDR2 YYREEE (reference sequence). The CDR3: CASSLGRGGSGQPQHF. CDR3 in DNA: TGTGCCAGCAGCTTGGGCCGGGGCGGTTCGGGTCAGCCCCAGCATTTT. Supplemented by reference TRBV5-4 and TRBJ1-5, the full variable domain reads ETGVTQSPTHLIKTRGQQVTLRCSSQSGHNTVSWYQQALGQGPQFIFQYYREEENGRGNFPPRFSGLQFPNYSSELNVNALELDDSALYLCASSLGRGGSGQPQHFGDGTRLSIL.

Only a few counts were recorded for this clonotype. V is TRBV2 and J is TRBJ2-2; D unclear. The length of the CDR3 is 14 residues. From germline, CDR1 is SNHLY and CDR2 FYNNEI. The ends were cut back, 3 bases at V and 0 bases at J, with 5 bases in the middle. In nucleotides, the CDR3 is TGTGCCAGCAGTGACCAATCGAACACCGGGGAGCTGTTTTTT. This sequence encodes CASSDQSNTGELFF.

This clonotype was counted many times. The rearrangement uses TRBV4-1 and TRBJ1-2; D is perhaps TRBD1 (5 bases). The CDR3 is 16 residues long. Trimming stripped 0 bases from V and 5 bases from J, with 16 bases between. Per the germline V gene, CDR1 is MGHRA and CDR2 is YSYEKL. The DNA for the CDR3 is TGCGCCAGCAGCCAAGATAACTCGGGGGTTCGGTATGGCTACACCTTC. Translation gives CASSQDNSGVRYGYTF.

The chain recombines TRBV28 with TRBJ2-1; no definite D call. This CDR3 spans 14 amino acids. Germline values: CDR1 MDHEN, CDR2 SYDVKM. Trimming shortened V by 9 bases and J by 8 bases, and 20 bases separated the two germline ends. The CDR3 loop reads CASSRFPDTDEQFF. The CDR3 nucleotides read TGTGCCAGTAGTCGTTTCCCCGACACCGATGAGCAGTTCTTC.

The chain carries TRBV7-9 and TRBJ1-1; D is perhaps TRBD1 (6 bases). Germline V CDR1 and CDR2: SEHNR, FQNEAQ (reference sequence). This CDR3 has 14 amino acids. The V end was cut by 5 bases, the J end by 4 bases, with 14 bases between. For the CDR3, the DNA is TGTGCCAGCAGCCGTCGGGACACCTCCACTGAAGCTTTCTTT. Encoded protein: CASSRRDTSTEAFF.

The genes are TRBV11-1 and TRBJ2-1; D is undetermined. The CDR3 has 14 amino acids. Germline CDR1 SGHAT, CDR2 FQDESV (reference sequence). The ends were cut back, 4 bases at V and 6 bases at J, with 13 bases in the middle. CDR3 in amino acids: CASSSESLPNEQFF. The CDR3 coding sequence is TGTGCCAGCAGCTCCGAAAGCCTCCCCAATGAGCAGTTCTTC.

The chain recombines TRBV7-9 with TRBJ2-1; D is perhaps TRBD1 or TRBD2 (5 bases each). Trimming shortened V by 4 bases and J by 7 bases, and 11 bases separated the two germline ends. There are 13 residues in the CDR3. Germline assignment: CDR1 SEHNR and CDR2 FQNEAQ (reference sequence). CDR3 nucleotides: TGTGCCAGCAGCTGGGGACGGCGAAATGAGCAGTTCTTC. It is translated as CASSWGRRNEQFF.

This sequence joins TRBV6-1 and TRBJ2-3; 10 nucleotides line up with TRBD1. The V and J ends lost 1 base and 4 bases, in that order; junction bases with no gene match: 2. Germline V lookup: CDR1 MNHNS, CDR2 SASEGT. CDR3 size: 15 residues. The CDR3, as DNA: TGTGCCAGCAGTGAAGGACAGGGGGCCCCAGATACGCAGTATTTT. Protein: CASSEGQGAPDTQYF.

This clonotype was seen at least ten times. V is TRBV4-3 and J is TRBJ1-2; D remains unclear. Germline assignment: CDR1 LGHNA and CDR2 YSLEER. Trimming took 0 bases from V and 4 from J, leaving 15 bases between them. The CDR3 runs to 16 residues. The DNA for the CDR3 is TGCGCCAGCAGCCAAGATAGGAGGGCCTGGGGCTATGGCTACACCTTC. Translation: CASSQDRRAWGYGYTF.